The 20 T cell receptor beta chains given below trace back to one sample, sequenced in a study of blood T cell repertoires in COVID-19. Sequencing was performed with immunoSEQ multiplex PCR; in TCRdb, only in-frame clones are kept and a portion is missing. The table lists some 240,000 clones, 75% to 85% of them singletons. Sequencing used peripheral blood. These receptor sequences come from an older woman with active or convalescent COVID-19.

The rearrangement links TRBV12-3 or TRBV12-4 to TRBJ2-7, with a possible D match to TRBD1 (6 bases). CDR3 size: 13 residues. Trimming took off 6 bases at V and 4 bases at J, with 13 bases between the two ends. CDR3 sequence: CASSRDTDYEQYF. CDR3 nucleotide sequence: TGTGCCAGCAGCCGGGACACAGATTACGAGCAGTACTTC.

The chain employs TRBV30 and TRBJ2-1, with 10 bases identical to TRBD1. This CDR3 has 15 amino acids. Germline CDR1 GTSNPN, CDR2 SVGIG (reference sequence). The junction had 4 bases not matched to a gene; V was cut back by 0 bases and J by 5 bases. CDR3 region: CAWSVGTGENNEQFF. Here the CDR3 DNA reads TGTGCCTGGAGTGTTGGGACAGGGGAAAACAATGAGCAGTTCTTC.

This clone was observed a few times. CDR3 residues: CASSSRVYNSPLHF. The CDR3 region has the DNA TGTGCCAGTAGTAGCCGAGTATATAATTCACCCCTCCACTTT. The rearrangement joins TRBV19 to TRBJ1-6; D is ambiguous. The V end was cut by 4 bases, the J end by 4 bases, with 8 bases between. The CDR3 is 14 residues long. In germline, CDR1 is LNHDA, CDR2 SQIVND (reference sequence).

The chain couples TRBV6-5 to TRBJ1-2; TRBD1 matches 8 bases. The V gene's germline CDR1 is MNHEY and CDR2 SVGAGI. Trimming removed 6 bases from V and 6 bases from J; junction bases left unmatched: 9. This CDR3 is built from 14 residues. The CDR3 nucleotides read TGTGCCAGCAGACCCTTGGACAGGGAGGATGGCTACACCTTC. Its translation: CASRPLDREDGYTF.

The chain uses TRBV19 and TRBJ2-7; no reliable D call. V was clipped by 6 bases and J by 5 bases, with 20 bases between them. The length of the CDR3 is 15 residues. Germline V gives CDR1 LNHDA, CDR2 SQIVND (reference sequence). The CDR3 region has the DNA TGTGCCAGTAGCCCCAGTGATGCGGCGGCGGACGAGCAGTACTTC. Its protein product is CASSPSDAAADEQYF.

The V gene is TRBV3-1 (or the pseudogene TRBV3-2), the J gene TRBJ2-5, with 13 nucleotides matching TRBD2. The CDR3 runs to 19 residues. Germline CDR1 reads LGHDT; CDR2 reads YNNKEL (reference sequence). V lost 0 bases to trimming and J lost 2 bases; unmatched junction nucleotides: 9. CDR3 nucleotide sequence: TGTGCCAGCAGCCAAGACCTGACTAGCGGGGGGACTACTCAAGAGACCCAGTACTTC. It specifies CASSQDLTSGGTTQETQYF.

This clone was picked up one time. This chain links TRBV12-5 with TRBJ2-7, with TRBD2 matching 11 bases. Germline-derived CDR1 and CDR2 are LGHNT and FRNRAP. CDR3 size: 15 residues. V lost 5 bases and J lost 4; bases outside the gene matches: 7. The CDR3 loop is CASGAGSSGGYEQYF. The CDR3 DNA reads TGTGCTAGTGGTGCGGGATCTAGCGGGGGGTACGAGCAGTACTTC.

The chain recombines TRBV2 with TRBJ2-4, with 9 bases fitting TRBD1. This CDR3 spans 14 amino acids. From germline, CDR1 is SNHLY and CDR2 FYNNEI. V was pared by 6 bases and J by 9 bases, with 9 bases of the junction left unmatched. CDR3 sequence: CASRPGQGSLIQYF. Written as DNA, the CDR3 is TGTGCCAGCAGACCGGGACAGGGCTCTCTCATTCAGTACTTC.

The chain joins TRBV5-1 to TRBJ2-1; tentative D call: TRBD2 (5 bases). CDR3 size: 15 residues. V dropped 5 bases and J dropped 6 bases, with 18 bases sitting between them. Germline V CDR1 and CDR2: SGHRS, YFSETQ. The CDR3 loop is CASRPSLMGSNEQFF. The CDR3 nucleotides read TGCGCCAGCAGGCCGAGTTTAATGGGGAGCAATGAGCAGTTCTTC.

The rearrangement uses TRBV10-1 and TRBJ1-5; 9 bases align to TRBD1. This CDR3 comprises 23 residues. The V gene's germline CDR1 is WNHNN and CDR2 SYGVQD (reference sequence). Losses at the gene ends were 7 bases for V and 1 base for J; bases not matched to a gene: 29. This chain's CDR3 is CASTVPICNPGQGQSGSNQPQHF. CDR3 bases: TGCGCCAGCACCGTACCTATATGTAACCCGGGACAGGGCCAATCTGGGAGCAATCAGCCCCAGCATTTT.

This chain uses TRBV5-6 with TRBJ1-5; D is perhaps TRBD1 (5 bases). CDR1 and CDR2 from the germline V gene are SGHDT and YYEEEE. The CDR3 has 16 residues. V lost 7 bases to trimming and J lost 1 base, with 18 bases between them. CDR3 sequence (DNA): TGTGCCAGCTTACCGGGGGTGAGCGGGAGCAATCAGCCCCAGCATTTT. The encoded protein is CASLPGVSGSNQPQHF.

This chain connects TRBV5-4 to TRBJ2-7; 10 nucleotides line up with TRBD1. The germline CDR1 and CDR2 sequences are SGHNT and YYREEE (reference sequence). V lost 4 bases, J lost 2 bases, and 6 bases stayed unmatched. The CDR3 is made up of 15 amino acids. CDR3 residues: CASSPTGTGAYEQYF. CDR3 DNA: TGTGCCAGCAGCCCCACCGGGACAGGGGCCTACGAGCAGTACTTC.

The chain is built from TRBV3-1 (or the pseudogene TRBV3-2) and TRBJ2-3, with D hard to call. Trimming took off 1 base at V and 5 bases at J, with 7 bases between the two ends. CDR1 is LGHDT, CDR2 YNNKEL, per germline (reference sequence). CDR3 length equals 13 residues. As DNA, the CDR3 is TGTGCCAGCAGCCAAGTACTCCGAGATACGCAGTATTTT. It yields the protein CASSQVLRDTQYF.

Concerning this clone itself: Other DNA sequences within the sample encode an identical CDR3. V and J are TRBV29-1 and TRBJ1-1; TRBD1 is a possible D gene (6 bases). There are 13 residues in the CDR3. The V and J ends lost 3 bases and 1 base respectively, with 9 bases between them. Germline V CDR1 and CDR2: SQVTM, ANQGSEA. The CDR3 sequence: CSVDRGPNTEAFF. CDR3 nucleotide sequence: TGCAGCGTTGACAGGGGACCGAACACTGAAGCTTTCTTT.

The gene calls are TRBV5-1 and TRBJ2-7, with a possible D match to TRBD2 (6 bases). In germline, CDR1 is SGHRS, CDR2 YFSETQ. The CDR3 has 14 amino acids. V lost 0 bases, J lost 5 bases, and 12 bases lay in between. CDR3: CASSLGGGFDEQYF. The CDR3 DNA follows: TGCGCCAGCAGCTTGGGTGGGGGGTTCGACGAGCAGTACTTC.

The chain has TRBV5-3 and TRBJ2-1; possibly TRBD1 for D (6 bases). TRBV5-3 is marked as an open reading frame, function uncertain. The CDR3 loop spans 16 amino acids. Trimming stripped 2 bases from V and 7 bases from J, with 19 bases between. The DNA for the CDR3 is TGTGCCAGAAGCTTCCCCCAGGGGATGGCTGGGAATGAGCAGTTCTTC. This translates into CARSFPQGMAGNEQFF.

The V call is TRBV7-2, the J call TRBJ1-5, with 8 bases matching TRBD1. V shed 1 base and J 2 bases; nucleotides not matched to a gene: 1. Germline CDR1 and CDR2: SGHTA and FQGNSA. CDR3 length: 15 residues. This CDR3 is CASSLGRGRNQPQHF. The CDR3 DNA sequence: TGTGCCAGCAGCTTAGGCAGGGGGCGCAATCAGCCCCAGCATTTT.

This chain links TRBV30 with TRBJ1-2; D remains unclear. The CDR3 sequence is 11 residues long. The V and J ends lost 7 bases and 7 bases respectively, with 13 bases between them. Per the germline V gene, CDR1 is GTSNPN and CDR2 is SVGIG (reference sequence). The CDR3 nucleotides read TGTGCCTTGCGGGGTAATTCTGGCTACACCTTC. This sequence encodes CALRGNSGYTF.

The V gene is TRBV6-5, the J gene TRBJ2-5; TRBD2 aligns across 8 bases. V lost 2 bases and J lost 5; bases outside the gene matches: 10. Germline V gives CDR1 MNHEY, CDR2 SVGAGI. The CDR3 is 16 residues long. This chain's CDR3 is CASSYQSGGPLETQYF. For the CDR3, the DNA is TGTGCCAGCAGTTACCAGTCGGGGGGGCCATTGGAGACCCAGTACTTC.

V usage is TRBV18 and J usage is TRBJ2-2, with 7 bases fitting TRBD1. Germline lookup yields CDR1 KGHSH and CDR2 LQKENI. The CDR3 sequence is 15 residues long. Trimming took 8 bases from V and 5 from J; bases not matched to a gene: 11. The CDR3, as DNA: TGTGCCAGCCCGGAAGGGGGCCCCAGGACCGGGGAGCTGTTTTTT. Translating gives CASPEGGPRTGELFF.